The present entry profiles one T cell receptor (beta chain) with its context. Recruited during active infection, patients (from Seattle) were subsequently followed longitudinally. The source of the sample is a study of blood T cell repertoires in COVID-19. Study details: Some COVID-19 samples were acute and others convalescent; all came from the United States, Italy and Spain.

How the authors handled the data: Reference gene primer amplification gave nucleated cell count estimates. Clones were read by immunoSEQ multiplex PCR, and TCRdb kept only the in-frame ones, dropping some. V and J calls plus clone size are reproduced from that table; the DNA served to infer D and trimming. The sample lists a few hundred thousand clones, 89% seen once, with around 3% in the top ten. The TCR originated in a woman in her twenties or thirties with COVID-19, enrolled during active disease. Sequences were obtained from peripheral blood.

In nucleotides, the CDR3 is TGTGCCAGTAGTTCCACACAGGGGAACGGAAACACCATATATTTT. This translates into CASSSTQGNGNTIYF. The genes are TRBV19 and TRBJ1-3; TRBD1 aligns across 7 bases. Trimming took 5 bases from V and 4 from J; bases not matched to a gene: 8. The CDR3 runs to 15 residues. Germline-derived CDR1 and CDR2 are LNHDA and SQIVND (reference sequence).